This is a list of T cell receptor beta chains from one sample in a study of blood T cell repertoires in COVID-19. Repertoires were generated with immunoSEQ multiplex PCR, while TCRdb's copy carries only in-frame clones and drops some. The sample has some 260,000 clones, around four fifths seen once. The sample taken for sequencing was peripheral blood. These TCRs come from a woman aged 40 to 50 with active or convalescent COVID-19. CDR3s include the opening cysteine and the closing phenylalanine or tryptophan. Fields, in order: J gene, D gene, V gene, CDR3 protein. A D gene is named only where the DNA matches it firmly.

j_gene: TRBJ2-2
d_gene: NA
v_gene: TRBV7-3
CDR3aa: CASSLIPEVGELFF

j_gene: TRBJ2-1
d_gene: TRBD1
v_gene: TRBV5-4
CDR3aa: CASSLGGRDEQFF

j_gene: TRBJ2-3
d_gene: TRBD2
v_gene: TRBV5-1
CDR3aa: CASSFSSGGHTDTQYF

j_gene: TRBJ1-1
d_gene: NA
v_gene: TRBV5-6
CDR3aa: CASSHAGGPSEAFF

j_gene: TRBJ1-1
d_gene: TRBD1
v_gene: TRBV6-4
CDR3aa: CASSETGGAGTEAFF

j_gene: TRBJ2-2
d_gene: TRBD2
v_gene: TRBV9
CDR3aa: CASSLRSGDTGELFF

j_gene: TRBJ1-2
d_gene: NA
v_gene: TRBV30
CDR3aa: CAWSASGGAYGYTF

j_gene: TRBJ2-2
d_gene: TRBD2
v_gene: TRBV12-3/TRBV12-4
CDR3aa: CASRLPGGGELFF

j_gene: TRBJ1-2
d_gene: NA
v_gene: TRBV11-2
CDR3aa: CASSPTGDYGYTF

j_gene: TRBJ2-3
d_gene: NA
v_gene: TRBV29-1
CDR3aa: CSVEDSTGTPDTQYF

j_gene: TRBJ2-6
d_gene: NA
v_gene: TRBV7-8
CDR3aa: CASPMSLTGRTGANVLTF

j_gene: TRBJ1-4
d_gene: NA
v_gene: TRBV5-4
CDR3aa: CASSFPTDEKLFF

j_gene: TRBJ1-1
d_gene: TRBD1
v_gene: TRBV19
CDR3aa: CASRTGQGNTEAFF

j_gene: TRBJ2-1
d_gene: NA
v_gene: TRBV19
CDR3aa: CASRLTGKDNEQFF

j_gene: TRBJ1-2
d_gene: NA
v_gene: TRBV3-1/TRBV3-2
CDR3aa: CASSQDIFANYGYTF

j_gene: TRBJ2-7
d_gene: NA
v_gene: TRBV19
CDR3aa: CASSIMKGGLVDEQYF

j_gene: TRBJ2-3
d_gene: NA
v_gene: TRBV10-3
CDR3aa: CAISKTDITDTQYF

j_gene: TRBJ2-7
d_gene: TRBD2
v_gene: TRBV7-6
CDR3aa: CASSLSPTTGTSFRYEQYF

j_gene: TRBJ1-1
d_gene: NA
v_gene: TRBV6-5
CDR3aa: CAIQGRGSTEAFF

j_gene: TRBJ2-6
d_gene: TRBD1
v_gene: TRBV6-5
CDR3aa: CASSSDRAAGANVLTF

j_gene: TRBJ2-5
d_gene: NA
v_gene: TRBV3-1/TRBV3-2
CDR3aa: CASSQDRRGQGETQYF

j_gene: TRBJ1-2
d_gene: TRBD1
v_gene: TRBV19
CDR3aa: CASSIPDRDSYGYTF

j_gene: TRBJ1-1
d_gene: NA
v_gene: TRBV12-3/TRBV12-4
CDR3aa: CASSFVGGEAFF

j_gene: TRBJ2-5
d_gene: NA
v_gene: TRBV30
CDR3aa: CAWSVTGQETQYF

j_gene: TRBJ2-2
d_gene: TRBD2
v_gene: TRBV5-1
CDR3aa: CASSLEFFGGAVTGELFF

j_gene: TRBJ1-2
d_gene: TRBD1
v_gene: TRBV6-6
CDR3aa: CASSPGQGGYTF

j_gene: TRBJ1-1
d_gene: NA
v_gene: TRBV2
CDR3aa: CASSGGVGADTEAFF

j_gene: TRBJ1-2
d_gene: NA
v_gene: TRBV7-9
CDR3aa: CASSLARGGWQGYTF

j_gene: TRBJ1-1
d_gene: NA
v_gene: TRBV30
CDR3aa: CAWSPPGAYTEAFF

j_gene: TRBJ1-2
d_gene: NA
v_gene: TRBV6-1
CDR3aa: CASSEGQGPWGYTF

j_gene: TRBJ1-2
d_gene: TRBD1
v_gene: TRBV27
CDR3aa: CASSLSSGGDYGYTF

j_gene: TRBJ2-5
d_gene: TRBD2
v_gene: TRBV7-2
CDR3aa: CASSLGDYLGTQYF

j_gene: TRBJ2-7
d_gene: TRBD1
v_gene: TRBV2
CDR3aa: CATTRQGRPNEQYF

j_gene: TRBJ2-6
d_gene: NA
v_gene: TRBV18
CDR3aa: CASSRQVSGANVLTF

j_gene: TRBJ1-4
d_gene: NA
v_gene: TRBV5-4
CDR3aa: CASSFTGGEKLFF

j_gene: TRBJ2-4
d_gene: TRBD1
v_gene: TRBV5-4
CDR3aa: CASSLPPGTGIQNIQYF

j_gene: TRBJ1-5
d_gene: NA
v_gene: TRBV5-4
CDR3aa: CASSLAGDGGNQPQHF

j_gene: TRBJ1-2
d_gene: NA
v_gene: TRBV9
CDR3aa: CASSVAEGYGYTF

j_gene: TRBJ1-6
d_gene: NA
v_gene: TRBV11-2
CDR3aa: CASSLGGTGLNTPLHF

j_gene: TRBJ1-6
d_gene: NA
v_gene: TRBV3-1/TRBV3-2
CDR3aa: CASSQDPPEAGLNSPLHF

j_gene: TRBJ1-4
d_gene: NA
v_gene: TRBV7-2
CDR3aa: CASSRGDLWREKLFF

j_gene: TRBJ1-2
d_gene: NA
v_gene: TRBV28
CDR3aa: CASSLGISIQVGF

j_gene: TRBJ2-1
d_gene: NA
v_gene: TRBV4-1
CDR3aa: CASAKERGGEQFF